The T cell receptor beta chain under discussion was sequenced for a study of T-cell reconstitution after alpha-beta-depleted transplantation in children. This CDR3 is built from 13 residues. V was clipped by 5 bases and J by 7 bases; unmatched bases: 5. CDR1 SEHNR and CDR2 FQNEAQ come from the germline V gene (reference sequence). Unique molecular identifiers were used in preparing the TCRbeta library. TCRdb re-derived calls from the PCR reads in MiXCR, one entry per CDR3 protein. The sample contains around 580,000 distinct CDR3 sequences, more than 20% of which appear only once. Whole-study findings and limits: By about two months after transplant, alpha-beta T cells reportedly arose from several hundred graft clones that had expanded. Most T-cell counts and diversity one year after the transplant came from T cells that were newly produced.

This clonotype was counted a few times. What it binds is not known. This TCR derives from a boy younger than two who had a stem cell transplant for acute myeloid leukemia, so the T cells may come from the graft donor. The specimen was PBMCs, mostly from graft donor cells, collected 360 days after TCRalphabeta/CD19-depleted stem cell transplant. V usage is TRBV7-9 and J usage is TRBJ2-1; 7 nucleotides match TRBD1. The CDR3 spells CASSPGGANEQFF. CDR3 bases: TGTGCCAGCAGCCCAGGGGGAGCGAATGAGCAGTTCTTC.